Given below is one TCR beta chain in context. Its target is unknown. The sample comes from a study of OX40 agonist ivuxolimab in advanced cancers. Study-wide context: Prior therapy, whether anti-PD-1, anti-PD-L1 or anti-CTLA-4, was allowed, and under 50% had some.

Overall study results and limits: Among the lowest peripheral clonal expansion occurred in 0.1-3.0 mg/kg partial responders. CD4+ and CD8+ T cells in blood underwent clonal expansion by week 6 at 0.1 to 3.0 mg/kg.

Trimming removed 5 bases from V and 4 bases from J, with 20 bases in between. Per germline, CDR1 MGHRA and CDR2 YSYEKL. This CDR3 is 16 amino acids long. Profiling relied on immunoSEQ multiplex PCR, and the TCRdb table lists in-frame clones only, not all of them. Of some 60,000 clones in the sample, more than 85% are singletons; the top ten hold around a sixth. The chain combines TRBV4-1 with TRBJ1-1, with a tentative D call TRBD1 (6 bases). Source: CD4+ or CD8+ T cells sorted from blood, taken in a trial of the OX40 agonist ivuxolimab. The TCR originated in an adult with an advanced solid tumor such as melanoma, head and neck, liver or kidney cancer. The CDR3 protein is CASSLQGNGGGTEAFF. The DNA of the CDR3 is TGCGCCAGCAGCTTACAGGGTAATGGAGGAGGCACTGAAGCTTTCTTT.